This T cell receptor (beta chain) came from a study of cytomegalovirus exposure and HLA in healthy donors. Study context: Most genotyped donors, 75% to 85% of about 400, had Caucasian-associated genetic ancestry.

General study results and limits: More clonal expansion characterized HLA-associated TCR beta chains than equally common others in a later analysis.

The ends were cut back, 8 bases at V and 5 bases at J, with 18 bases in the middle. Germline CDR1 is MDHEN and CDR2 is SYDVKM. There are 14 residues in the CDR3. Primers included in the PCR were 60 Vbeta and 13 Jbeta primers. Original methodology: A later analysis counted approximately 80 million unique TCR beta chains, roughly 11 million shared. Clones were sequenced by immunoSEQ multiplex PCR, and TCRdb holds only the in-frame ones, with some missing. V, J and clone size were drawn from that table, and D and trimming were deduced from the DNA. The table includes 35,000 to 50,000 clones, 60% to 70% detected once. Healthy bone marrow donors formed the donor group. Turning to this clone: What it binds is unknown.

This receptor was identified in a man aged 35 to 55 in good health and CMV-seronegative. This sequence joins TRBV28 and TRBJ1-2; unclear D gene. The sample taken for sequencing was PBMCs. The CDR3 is CASPPSSRAYGYTF. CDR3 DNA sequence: TGTGCCAGCCCCCCCTCCTCTAGAGCGTATGGCTACACCTTC.